These 20 T cell receptor beta chains share one sample of origin, sequenced in a study of shared clonotypes between healthy human individuals. Data came from immunoSEQ multiplex PCR; TCRdb stores just in-frame clones and leaves some out. The data show roughly 1 million clones, 65% to 80% seen once. The specimen was memory CD4+ T cells sorted from blood. Subset in this sample: CD45RA-negative fraction. These receptors came from a man aged 18-30 years in good health.

V usage is TRBV5-4 and J usage is TRBJ2-5; 9 bases agree with TRBD1. The CDR3 runs to 15 residues. The V gene end was trimmed by 4 bases and the J gene end by 5 bases; junction bases not matched to a gene: 9. The germline gives CDR1 SGHNT, CDR2 YYREEE (reference sequence). The CDR3 region is CASSLSRDRVETQYF. Written as DNA, the CDR3 is TGTGCCAGCAGCCTGAGCCGGGACAGGGTTGAGACCCAGTACTTC.

Comments on this clone: This CDR3 is missing its conserved last phenylalanine or tryptophan, likely due to a read error. The DNA is left out, because the CDR3 cannot be placed on it with certainty; the CDR3 is given as TCRdb lists it. The V and J genes are TRBV10-1 and TRBJ1-1; the table's D call of TRBD1 was not tested on the DNA. CDR1 is WNHNN, CDR2 SYGVQD, per germline (reference sequence). The CDR3 is 11 residues long, counting both termini. This CDR3 reads CAKGEGPPPLV.

In its sample, this clone was seen many times. The chain recombines TRBV9 with TRBJ2-1, with TRBD1 matching over 9 bases. In germline, CDR1 is SGDLS, CDR2 YYNGEE. V shed 3 bases, J shed 13 bases, and the junction held 8 bases outside the gene matches. The CDR3 has 13 residues. For the CDR3, the DNA is TGTGCCAGCAGCGCCCCACAGGGGGCCCATCAGTTCTTC. Its protein is CASSAPQGAHQFF.

In its sample, this clone was seen a few times. The chain combines TRBV5-1 with TRBJ1-4; possibly TRBD1 for D (5 bases). V lost 3 bases to trimming and J lost 7 bases, with 13 bases between them. Germline V lookup: CDR1 SGHRS, CDR2 YFSETQ. The CDR3 is 14 amino acids. In DNA, the CDR3 is TGCGCCAGCAGCTGGGGCGGCGGTGGTGAAAAACTGTTTTTT. This gives the protein CASSWGGGGEKLFF.

CDR3 loop: CASSSAGTGGFQYF. CDR3 in DNA: TGTGCCAGCAGTTCCGCCGGGACAGGGGGATTTCAGTACTTC. V gene TRBV6-5 combines with J gene TRBJ2-7, with 11 nucleotides matching TRBD1. The trim removed 4 bases at V and 10 bases at J, leaving 9 bases unmatched. Germline lookup yields CDR1 MNHEY and CDR2 SVGAGI. This CDR3 is built from 14 residues.

The CDR3 bases are TGTGCCAGCATAAAGAGCGGGAGCACAGATACGCAGTATTTT. This codes for CASIKSGSTDTQYF. This sequence joins TRBV28 and TRBJ2-3; possibly TRBD2 for D (6 bases). CDR1 is MDHEN and CDR2 is SYDVKM in the germline V gene. The CDR3 totals 14 residues. The V gene lost 7 bases and the J gene lost 0 bases, with 11 bases spanning the gap.

The chain links TRBV27 to TRBJ1-2; 8 bases match TRBD1. From germline, CDR1 is MNHEY and CDR2 SMNVEV (reference sequence). With 5 bases clipped from V and 4 bases from J, the junction kept 3 bases outside the gene matches. The CDR3 totals 13 residues. The CDR3 loop reads CASSTTGGYGYTF. The CDR3 coding sequence is TGTGCCAGCAGTACAACAGGGGGCTATGGCTACACCTTC.

The chain recombines TRBV6-6 with TRBJ1-2; D gene unclear. CDR3 length: 10 residues. Trimming pared 10 bases from V and 11 bases from J, leaving 14 bases between. The germline V gene has CDR1 MNHNY and CDR2 SVGAGI (reference sequence). The DNA of the CDR3 is TGTGCCACAAGGATGGCGGGATACACCTTC. Its protein product is CATRMAGYTF.

In DNA, the CDR3 is TGTGCCAGCAGTTTTTCCCCCCGCTCCGGGGAGACCCAGTACTTC. This gives the protein CASSFSPRSGETQYF. The chain combines TRBV27 with TRBJ2-5, with D unclear. Trimming removed 3 bases from V and 5 bases from J, with 16 bases in between. Per the germline V gene, CDR1 is MNHEY and CDR2 is SMNVEV (reference sequence). CDR3 length equals 15 residues.

This clone was observed a single time. The chain uses TRBV2 and TRBJ1-2; the D gene is possibly TRBD1 (5 bases). Trimming took 4 bases from V and 7 from J, leaving 13 bases between them. CDR1 is SNHLY and CDR2 is FYNNEI in the germline V gene. The CDR3 has 13 amino acids. CDR3 DNA: TGTGCCAGCAGTGGACAGAAATTATTTGGCTACACCTTC. Its protein is CASSGQKLFGYTF.

The J gene is TRBJ2-6, the V gene TRBV6-1; D uncertain. In germline, CDR1 is MNHNS, CDR2 SASEGT. This CDR3 has 14 residues. Trimming cost V 6 bases and J 8 bases, with 14 bases left between them. Here the CDR3 DNA reads TGTGCCAGCAGAATACGGAAGGAATCCAACGTCCTGACTTTC. Protein product: CASRIRKESNVLTF.

This chain joins TRBV5-6 and TRBJ2-1, with D uncertain. CDR1 and CDR2 (germline): SGHDT, YYEEEE. The V end was cut by 3 bases, the J end by 0 bases, with 16 bases between. CDR3 size: 17 residues. CDR3 bases: TGTGCCAGCAGCTCCCCTGGCGGCTTAAGCTCCTACAATGAGCAGTTCTTC. This codes for CASSSPGGLSSYNEQFF.

In DNA, the CDR3 is TGTGCCAGCAGTGCCCCCGGGACACCTTCTAACTATGGCTACACCTTC. It translates to CASSAPGTPSNYGYTF. The chain recombines TRBV25-1 with TRBJ1-2; perhaps TRBD1 as D (6 bases). The CDR3 has 16 amino acids. Germline CDR1 reads MGHDK; CDR2 reads SYGVNS. Trimming stripped 4 bases from V and 0 bases from J, with 15 bases between.

The DNA of the CDR3 is TGTGCCAGCAGTTACGCGTCGAGCACAATGGGCACTGAAGCTTTCTTT. Protein: CASSYASSTMGTEAFF. The rearrangement links TRBV6-5 to TRBJ1-1; no reliable D call. V was clipped by 2 bases and J by 4 bases, with 17 bases between them. CDR1 is MNHEY, CDR2 SVGAGI, per germline. CDR3 size: 16 residues.

This clone turned up a few times. Other nucleotide sequences from this sample produce the same CDR3. Written as DNA, the CDR3 is TGTGCCTGGAGTGGGGGGGCGGATCAGCCCCAGCATTTT. Its translation: CAWSGGADQPQHF. The chain links TRBV30 to TRBJ1-5; D possibly corresponds to TRBD1 (6 bases). Trimming pared 1 base from V and 5 bases from J, leaving 9 bases between. Germline CDR1 reads GTSNPN; CDR2 reads SVGIG (reference sequence). CDR3 size: 13 residues.

The chain recombines TRBV4-3 with TRBJ1-1, with D maybe TRBD1 (5 bases). CDR3 length: 20 amino acids. Trimming cost V 8 bases and J 1 base, with 32 bases left between them. CDR1 is LGHNA and CDR2 is YSLEER in the germline V gene. In DNA form, the CDR3 reads TGCGCCAGCGAACGATTGTCCTATCTCGAAGGGACGGCGAGGAACACTGAAGCTTTCTTT. This sequence encodes CASERLSYLEGTARNTEAFF.

On this clone itself: It may be a read error: a sequence one base away is much more abundant. Other nucleotide sequences in the sample specify the same CDR3. The genes are TRBV19 and TRBJ1-1; D ambiguous. This CDR3 is 13 amino acids long. From germline, CDR1 is LNHDA and CDR2 SQIVND (reference sequence). V lost 2 bases and J lost 1, with 5 bases in between. The chain's CDR3 is CASSIQENTEAFF. The CDR3 nucleotides are TGTGCCAGTAGTATACAGGAGAACACTGAAGCTTTCTTT.

In its sample, this clone was seen a few times. The chain uses TRBV7-9 and TRBJ1-6; the match to TRBD1 covers 7 bases. The V gene end was trimmed by 7 bases and the J gene end by 5 bases; junction bases not matched to a gene: 8. In germline, CDR1 is SEHNR, CDR2 FQNEAQ (reference sequence). The CDR3 loop spans 15 amino acids. For the CDR3, the DNA is TGTGCCAGCAACCCATTGGACAGGAATAATTCACCCCTCCACTTT. It yields the protein CASNPLDRNNSPLHF.

V and J are TRBV5-1 and TRBJ2-7, with D unclear. CDR1 is SGHRS, CDR2 YFSETQ, per germline. The germline V and J ends were trimmed by 7 bases and 0 bases, with 5 bases remaining between them. The CDR3 contains 11 residues. CDR3 in DNA: TGCGCCAGCGCTAGCTCCTACGAGCAGTACTTC. This translates into CASASSYEQYF.

The J gene is TRBJ2-7, the V gene TRBV5-6; 10 positions match TRBD1. The germline CDR1 and CDR2 sequences are SGHDT and YYEEEE. This CDR3 comprises 16 residues. V lost 5 bases, J lost 7 bases, and 15 bases stayed unmatched. DNA for the CDR3: TGTGCCAGCAGGGATCGACCGGGACAGGGGTTAAGGGAGCAGTACTTC. Translated, it gives CASRDRPGQGLREQYF.